The sequence of this T cell receptor (beta chain) was determined in a study of T cell responses to AZD1222 COVID-19 vaccine. Looking at the study overall: Analyses pooled second doses at about 4 or about 12 weeks. Broader study findings: Per reports, nearly half of all spike-specific TCRs target regions that are unmutated in variants.

Comments on this clone: Antigen unknown.

Only in-frame clones appear in the TCRdb table, and some are missing; sequencing was by immunoSEQ multiplex PCR. The table records about 140,000 clones, just under 95% of them present only once. CDR3 length equals 13 residues. Germline V gives CDR1 MNHEY, CDR2 SVGAGI. V was clipped by 7 bases and J by 3 bases, with 13 bases between them. Specimen: peripheral blood, collected on day 0 of AZD1222 vaccination. The V call is TRBV6-5, the J call TRBJ2-7; tentatively, D is TRBD1 (5 bases). The TCR originated in an adult in good health. CDR3 in amino acids: CASKKRQFYEQYF. CDR3 nucleotides: TGTGCCAGCAAAAAGAGACAGTTCTACGAGCAGTACTTC.